Listed below are T cell receptor beta chains from one sample, sequenced in a study of spatial heterogeneity in lung cancer. One entry per CDR3 protein results from TCRdb running MiXCR on the 5' RACE reads. Altogether roughly 99,000 distinct CDR3 sequences are present, 19% being singletons, with the ten largest covering roughly a fifth. The input for sequencing was PBMCs, taken at follow-up. All receptors come from a male donor with early-stage non-small cell lung cancer. The CDR3 runs from the conserved cysteine through the conserved F or W. D genes are given only for firm matches. Where a row states a size, it is once, few, many or the class of an expanded clone; other rows omit it.

clone size,J gene,V gene,D gene,CDR3 DNA,CDR3 protein
NA,TRBJ1-2,TRBV2,NA,TGTGCCAGCAGTCCGGACAGCCACTATGGCTACACCTTC,CASSPDSHYGYTF
NA,TRBJ1-4,TRBV4-1,TRBD1,TGCGCCAGCAGCCAGACCATGTCCCGGGACAGGGACCTCGGCGAAAAACTGTTTTTT,CASSQTMSRDRDLGEKLFF
NA,TRBJ2-3,TRBV25-1,TRBD2,TGTGCCAGCACCCGGACTAGTTTAAGCACAGATACGCAGTATTTT,CASTRTSLSTDTQYF
few,TRBJ2-7,TRBV15,TRBD1,TGTGCCACCAGCAGAGATGGGGACAGTTACGAGCAGTACTTC,CATSRDGDSYEQYF
NA,TRBJ2-1,TRBV12-3/TRBV12-4,TRBD1,TGTGCCAGCGGAGGGAGAGTTAGGACAGGGGTGTTCTTC,CASGGRVRTGVFF
NA,TRBJ2-7,TRBV3-1,NA,TGTGCCAGCAGCCAAGACAGGACAGGCAGGACTAACTTC,CASSQDRTGRTNF
NA,TRBJ2-7,TRBV30,TRBD1,TGTGCCTGGAGCGTGGGACAGGGGATGACCTACGAGCAGTACTTC,CAWSVGQGMTYEQYF
NA,TRBJ2-5,TRBV5-1,TRBD1,TGCGCCAGCAGCAGGGGACAGTCGGAGACCCAGTACTTC,CASSRGQSETQYF
few,TRBJ1-2,TRBV3-1,NA,TGTGCCAGCAGCCCATTTCAGGGCGGGGCGGGTGGCTACACCTTC,CASSPFQGGAGGYTF
few,TRBJ1-1,TRBV29-1,TRBD1,TGCAGCGTTGGCGGGACAGGTCTAGCTGCTTTCTTT,CSVGGTGLAAFF
few,TRBJ2-2,TRBV14,NA,TGTGCCAGCAGAGGAGGGACCGGGGAGCTGTTTTTT,CASRGGTGELFF
NA,TRBJ2-1,TRBV11-3,TRBD1,TGTGCCAGCAGCGGGGGGGACAGGGCGGATGGGCAGTTCTTC,CASSGGDRADGQFF
NA,TRBJ2-1,TRBV12-5,NA,TGTGCTAGTGGTCCCCCACCGTCCAATGAGCAGTTCTTC,CASGPPPSNEQFF
few,TRBJ1-6,TRBV2,NA,TGTGCCAGCAGCGGGTCCCCACAGAATTCACCCCTCCACTTT,CASSGSPQNSPLHF
few,TRBJ1-2,TRBV9,NA,TGTGCCAGCAGCGCCGGCCTCTCCGGGACGCCGGAGAATGGCTACACCTTC,CASSAGLSGTPENGYTF
NA,TRBJ2-1,TRBV7-9,NA,TGTGCCAGCAACTTACAGGGCTCCTACAATGAGCAGTTCTTC,CASNLQGSYNEQFF
few,TRBJ2-1,TRBV7-9,NA,TGTGCCAGCAGCGAAACGGGCCGGAGGCACCCCCCCAGCGAGCAGTTCTTC,CASSETGRRHPPSEQFF
few,TRBJ1-1,TRBV5-1,NA,TGCGCCAGCAGCTTGGTAGCAGGAGGAGACACTGAAGCTTTCTTT,CASSLVAGGDTEAFF
many,TRBJ1-2,TRBV7-2,TRBD1,TGTGCCAGCAGCGCCTCATCCCCCGGACAGGGTAGTGGCTACACCTTC,CASSASSPGQGSGYTF
NA,TRBJ2-3,TRBV7-8,TRBD2,TGTGCCAGCAGCCTACGGACTAGCGGGGGGGCTTTGATCCGCACAGATACGCAGTATTTT,CASSLRTSGGALIRTDTQYF
few,TRBJ2-2,TRBV25-1,TRBD2,TGTGCCAGCAGAAGGGCTAGCGGGGGGTCGAACACCGGGGAGCTGTTTTTT,CASRRASGGSNTGELFF
few,TRBJ1-2,TRBV6-5,NA,TGTGCCAGCAGGGGGCTCGGGGGCTATGGCTACACCTTC,CASRGLGGYGYTF
few,TRBJ2-3,TRBV7-9,TRBD2,TGTGCCAGCAGCCTCGGGACTAGCGGGGCCGATACGCAGTATTTT,CASSLGTSGADTQYF
few,TRBJ2-1,TRBV29-1,NA,TGCAGCGTTGGGGGGTATAGACAGTATAGCAATGAGCAGTTCTTC,CSVGGYRQYSNEQFF
NA,TRBJ1-2,TRBV7-9,NA,TGTGCCAGCGACGATCCACTGACGGATGGCTACACCTTC,CASDDPLTDGYTF
many,TRBJ1-4,TRBV6-5,TRBD1,TGTGCCAGCAGTTCCGGGACAGCGGATGAAAAACTGTTTTTT,CASSSGTADEKLFF
few,TRBJ2-7,TRBV7-3,TRBD1,TGTGCCAGCAGCCCAGACAGGGGAAGCGAGCAGTACTTC,CASSPDRGSEQYF
NA,TRBJ2-1,TRBV12-3/TRBV12-4,TRBD2,TGTGCCAGCAGCCTACTAGCGGGAGCCTACAATGAGCAGTTCTTC,CASSLLAGAYNEQFF
many,TRBJ2-1,TRBV7-9,TRBD2,TGTGCCAGCAGCTTAGAACTAGCGGGAGTCTACAATGAGCAGTTCTTC,CASSLELAGVYNEQFF
NA,TRBJ1-5,TRBV28,NA,TGTGCCAGCAGGGTCGGAGGGACTTATAGCAATCAGCCCCAGCATTTT,CASRVGGTYSNQPQHF
few,TRBJ2-7,TRBV2,NA,TGTGCCAGCAGTGTAACGCCCTACGAGCAGTACTTC,CASSVTPYEQYF
NA,TRBJ1-5,TRBV12-3/TRBV12-4,NA,TGTGCCAGCACCCTGGGGGGCAGCGGCAATCAGCCCCAGCATTTT,CASTLGGSGNQPQHF
NA,TRBJ2-1,TRBV3-1,TRBD2,TGTGCCAGCAGCCAAGTAGTCCTAGCGGGAAAGAATGAGCAGTTCTTC,CASSQVVLAGKNEQFF
NA,TRBJ1-2,TRBV9,NA,TGTGCCAGCAGCGTATATAGGCCTGGTGGGGGGCTCTATGGCTACACCTTC,CASSVYRPGGGLYGYTF
many,TRBJ1-2,TRBV9,NA,TGTGCCAGCAGCGTAGGTCTCCTAGATGGGAATAACTATGGCTACACCTTC,CASSVGLLDGNNYGYTF
few,TRBJ2-2,TRBV15,NA,TGTGCCACCAGCAGAGATGGGCAGGGTAAAGCCGGGGAGCTGTTTTTT,CATSRDGQGKAGELFF
NA,TRBJ1-4,TRBV20-1,NA,TGCAGTGCTAGATCGGAGGTTCGGGATGAAAAACTGTTTTTT,CSARSEVRDEKLFF
NA,TRBJ1-2,TRBV2,NA,TGTGCCAGCAGTGATTGGGGGCTCGGCGACTATGGCTACACCTTC,CASSDWGLGDYGYTF